This T cell receptor beta chain was recorded in a study of T cell responses to AZD1222 COVID-19 vaccine (dated by TCRdb to the early 2020s). Describing the broader study: AZD1222 recipients whose second dose came at about 4 weeks and those whose second dose came at about 12 weeks were combined into one group, since spike-specific TCR depth and breadth did not differ between the two schedules. TCR sequencing was performed for roughly 250 trial participants, of whom roughly 200 were given two doses of AZD1222 and approximately 25 were given two doses of MenACWY control vaccine. Trial participants were enrolled by age into 18-55, 56-69 and 70-plus year subgroups, with roughly 150, 30 and 60 TCR-sequenced participants respectively.

Overall study results and their limits: Epitopes outside the regions mutated in the B.1.351 and B.1.1.7 variants were reportedly recognized by nearly half of the unique spike-specific TCRs. Spike-specific TCR breadth and depth rose significantly after two AZD1222 doses compared with day 0 and with MenACWY recipients. Participants were mostly white British and included more females than males, and it was suggested by the authors that clonal diversity may have been underestimated. Because no day 14 peak-response samples were available, the repertoires could be characterized only after the peak T cell response. In the small 56-69-year group, the increase in depth fell short of significance, most likely because of low power. CD4 TCRs associated with the vaccine covered the entire spike protein, and the dominant responses were in regions 160-218 and 743-854. Conclusions about previously exposed vaccinees are limited because only six or seven AZD1222 recipients were SARS-CoV-2 seropositive at baseline.

The germline V gene encodes CDR1 SNHLY and CDR2 FYNNEI. The CDR3 numbers 16 residues from cysteine through phenylalanine. Just CDR3 DNA is preserved here, 48 bases in frame from base 1. Unmatched junction bases come to 6, with V trimmed by 4 bases and J by 0 bases. The CDR3 regions of human TCRbeta chains were subjected to immunosequencing. The published analysis was carried out like this. Repertoire TCRs were matched against a reference library of SARS-CoV-2-specific TCRs generated with the MIRA antigen-specificity platform. Breadth was defined as the fraction of unique TCRs that were SARS-CoV-2-associated, and depth was defined as the fraction of total T cells that were SARS-CoV-2-associated. Using the MIRA data, each spike-specific TCR was mapped to the spike region that the TCR reacts to and placed in a CD4 or CD8 class. Log10-transformed breadth and depth values were compared by one-way ANOVA with Sidak's multiple comparisons tests. Sourced from immuneACCESS, this table was stored by TCRdb with only in-frame sequences that have V and J called. A share of the clones is absent; for the studies checked, an unresolved V gene accounts for under half, and the remainder has no known explanation. The D gene and trimming were derived from the DNA, and the V and J assignments and clone size from that table. The sample table lists around 130,000 clones, approximately 90% of them with a count of one. About 4.8% of the sample is held by the ten biggest clonotypes.

For this clone: Its antigen specificity is not known. The input lacks base qualities; no much larger clone sits a single base away.

The sample's time point label, decoded: baseline before first vaccination. The vaccinee samples were drawn from two UK trials, COV001 and COV002, one of which was a single-blind randomized controlled phase 2/3 trial testing AZD1222 (ChAdOx1 nCoV-19) in healthy adults. For TCRbeta chain sequencing, PBMC samples were collected from trial participants at day 0 and at day 28 after the second dose. The sequence was obtained from an adult in good health. The chain links TRBV2 with TRBJ1-3, with 7 bases matching TRBD1. The sample was peripheral blood, taken on day 0 of AZD1222 vaccination. The CDR3 loop reads CASSGGTAFSGNTIYF. In nucleotides, the sequence is TGTGCCAGCAGTGGGGGGACAGCTTTCTCTGGAAACACCATATATTTT.